This TCR beta chain comes out of a study of cytomegalovirus exposure and HLA in healthy donors. PCR involved 60 Vbeta and 13 Jbeta primers. Some clones are missing from TCRdb's copy, which holds only in-frame ones; the method was immunoSEQ multiplex PCR. In the table there are roughly 99,000 clones, about four fifths of which are singletons. The length of the CDR3 is 13 residues. V lost 6 bases and J lost 10, with 16 bases in between. In germline, CDR1 is MNHEY, CDR2 SMNVEV (reference sequence). This clonotype was obtained from a middle-aged woman in good health and CMV-seronegative. The sequenced sample was PBMCs. The rearrangement links TRBV27 to TRBJ2-1; possible D gene TRBD2, 6 bases. The CDR3, as DNA: TGTGCCAGCAGCCGAACACGGGAGTCCGAGCAGTTCTTC. Translating it yields CASSRTRESEQFF.